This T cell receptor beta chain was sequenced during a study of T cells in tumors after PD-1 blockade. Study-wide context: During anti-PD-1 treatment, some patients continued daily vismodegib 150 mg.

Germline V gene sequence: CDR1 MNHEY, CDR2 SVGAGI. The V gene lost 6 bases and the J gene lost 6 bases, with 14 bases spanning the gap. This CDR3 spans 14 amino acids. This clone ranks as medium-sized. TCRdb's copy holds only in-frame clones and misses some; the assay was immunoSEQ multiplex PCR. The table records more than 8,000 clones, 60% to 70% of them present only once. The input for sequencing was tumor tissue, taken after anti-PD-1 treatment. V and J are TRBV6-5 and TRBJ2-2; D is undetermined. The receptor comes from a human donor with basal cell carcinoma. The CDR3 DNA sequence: TGTGCCAGCAGCTCCAAAAAAGGTTCCGGGGAGCTGTTTTTT. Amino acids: CASSSKKGSGELFF.